A selection of T cell receptor beta chains follows, all from one sample in a study of long-term antiretroviral therapy in people with HIV. The repertoire was sequenced with immunoSEQ multiplex PCR; TCRdb's copy has only in-frame clones and lacks some. The data hold approximately 32,000 clones, with 83% observed a single time. Sequenced here: unsorted PBMCs, sampled 0.4 years before starting antiretroviral therapy. These receptors originate from a man younger than 35 with HIV. Each CDR3 is given with its conserved first and last residue. The D gene is left open where the match is weak. Clone size appears in some rows only: once, few, many, or a class for an expanded clone.

d_call j_call clone_size v_call cdr3_nt cdr3_aa
- TRBJ1-2 - TRBV7-9 TGTGCCAGCAGCTTGGCGATAAACTATGGCGGCTACACCTTC CASSLAINYGGYTF
- TRBJ2-7 few TRBV5-1 TGCGCCAGCAGTCCAGAAAGCTCCTACGAGCAGTACTTC CASSPESSYEQYF
- TRBJ1-1 - TRBV19 TGTGCCAGTAGTACCTCCGGGGGGGGGAACACTGAAGCTTTCTTT CASSTSGGGNTEAFF
TRBD2 TRBJ2-5 - TRBV4-1 TGCGCCAGCAGCCCCGGAAGCGGGGCCATTTCAGAGACCCAGTACTTC CASSPGSGAISETQYF
TRBD2 TRBJ2-7 - TRBV7-2 TGTGCCAGCAGCACCCTAGCGGGAGACTACGAGCAGTACTTC CASSTLAGDYEQYF
TRBD1 TRBJ2-7 - TRBV5-1 TGCGCCAGCAGCTTGAGGGACAGGGGGTCAAGCGAGCAGTACTTC CASSLRDRGSSEQYF
- TRBJ2-7 few TRBV7-7 TGTGCTAGCAGCTCCAGGGTTTCCAACGAGCAGTACTTC CASSSRVSNEQYF
- TRBJ2-7 - TRBV30 TGTGCCTGGAGTAGCGCACCTGCCTACGAGCAGTACTTC CAWSSAPAYEQYF
TRBD1 TRBJ2-2 - TRBV28 TGTGCCAGCAGGCCTACAGGGGCGAAGAACACCGGGGAGCTGTTTTTT CASRPTGAKNTGELFF
- TRBJ1-5 medium-sized TRBV2 TGTGCCAGCAGTGAAGGACGGTCGGGCAATCAGCCCCAGCATTTT CASSEGRSGNQPQHF
TRBD1 TRBJ1-5 - TRBV28 TGTGCCAGCAGTTCCGGGACAGGGAATCAGCCCCAGCATTTT CASSSGTGNQPQHF
- TRBJ2-5 - TRBV29-1 TGCAGCGTTACCCTGCGACAGGTAGGAGAGACCCAGTACTTC CSVTLRQVGETQYF
- TRBJ2-1 - TRBV9 TGTGCCAGCAGCGTAGGCCGTTCCATAGGATCGAACAATGAGCAGTTCTTC CASSVGRSIGSNNEQFF
- TRBJ2-5 once TRBV10-3 TGTGCCATCAGTGTCAGGCCCCGGGGCCAAGAGACCCAGTACTTC CAISVRPRGQETQYF
- TRBJ2-7 - TRBV5-6 TGTGCCAGCAGCTTTATCGGACGGCCCTACGAGCAGTACTTC CASSFIGRPYEQYF
TRBD2 TRBJ2-3 - TRBV19 TGTGCCAGTAGTATACGGCGAGCGGGAGGAGATACGCAGTATTTT CASSIRRAGGDTQYF
- TRBJ1-5 once TRBV6-6 TGTGCCAGCAAGTTGGTGCGGACGGATCAGCCCCAGCATTTT CASKLVRTDQPQHF
- TRBJ2-3 - TRBV2 TGTGCCAGCAGGGCCGGGGGTGATACGCAGTATTTT CASRAGGDTQYF
TRBD1 TRBJ2-7 - TRBV6-5 TGTGCCAGCAGAGACAGGGGCCGCTACGAGCAGTACTTC CASRDRGRYEQYF
TRBD2 TRBJ2-7 - TRBV7-6 TGTGCCAGCAGCTTAGGGGGGGGACCTCCTTGGGAGCAGTACTTC CASSLGGGPPWEQYF
TRBD1 TRBJ1-1 - TRBV7-8 TGTGCCAGCAGGAGCAGAGCCGGGACAGGCGCTGAAGCTTTCTTT CASRSRAGTGAEAFF
TRBD1 TRBJ2-7 - TRBV6-5 TGTGCCAGCAGTTATGGAACAGGGGCCTACGGTAGCGAGCAGTACTTC CASSYGTGAYGSEQYF
- TRBJ1-2 few TRBV19 TGTGCCAGTGCAACAACGGCCCGGGGCTACACCTTC CASATTARGYTF
- TRBJ2-2 - TRBV4-1 TGCGCCAGCAGCTCAGGGCTCGGCGGGACCGGGGAGCTGTTTTTT CASSSGLGGTGELFF
- TRBJ1-1 - TRBV6-6 TGTGCCAGCAGTTACGGGGGAACTGAAGCTTTCTTT CASSYGGTEAFF
- TRBJ2-7 once TRBV6-5 TGTGCCAGCAGTTCTAACAGCGCCTACGAGCAGTACTTC CASSSNSAYEQYF
- TRBJ1-1 - TRBV4-3 TGCGCCAGCAGCCAAGATGGGAGCAGGAACACTGAAGCTTTCTTT CASSQDGSRNTEAFF
- TRBJ2-7 - TRBV5-1 TGCGCCAGCAGCTTGTCTGGCGGTTCCTACGAGCAGTACTTC CASSLSGGSYEQYF
- TRBJ1-1 - TRBV28 TGTGCCAGCAGTTTATTGAGGGTGAACACTGAAGCTTTCTTT CASSLLRVNTEAFF